The rows below give T cell receptor beta chains drawn from one sample of a study of blood T cell repertoires in COVID-19. Some clones are missing from TCRdb's copy, which holds only in-frame ones; the method was immunoSEQ multiplex PCR. The sample has 250,000 to 300,000 clones; roughly 92% are singletons. Material: peripheral blood. The receptors stem from a woman in her 30s with COVID-19, enrolled during active disease. Each CDR3 is given with its conserved first and last residue.

v_call: TRBV7-2
j_call: TRBJ2-7
cdr3_aa: CASSLALPTHSNEQYF

v_call: TRBV3-1/TRBV3-2
j_call: TRBJ1-1
cdr3_aa: CASSQGTGAVTEAFF

v_call: TRBV6-6
j_call: TRBJ1-2
cdr3_aa: CASSTTGRGYTF

v_call: TRBV7-9
j_call: TRBJ1-1
cdr3_aa: CASRRDSENTEAFF

v_call: TRBV7-9
j_call: TRBJ2-7
cdr3_aa: CASSSLAGSYEQYF

v_call: TRBV11-2
j_call: TRBJ1-2
cdr3_aa: CASSLDLPTAIANYGYTF

v_call: TRBV7-2
j_call: TRBJ2-7
cdr3_aa: CASSLVLGKTYEQYF

v_call: TRBV30
j_call: TRBJ1-2
cdr3_aa: CAWTRWGDGYTF

v_call: TRBV7-2
j_call: TRBJ1-2
cdr3_aa: CASTQGTRDYTF

v_call: TRBV19
j_call: TRBJ2-7
cdr3_aa: CASSNSGSYEQYF

v_call: TRBV20-1
j_call: TRBJ2-7
cdr3_aa: CSASMGLAGVYEQYF

v_call: TRBV6-5
j_call: TRBJ1-1
cdr3_aa: CASIEGDWGTEAFF

v_call: TRBV6-5
j_call: TRBJ2-3
cdr3_aa: CASRIAGTGTDTQYF

v_call: TRBV5-4
j_call: TRBJ2-5
cdr3_aa: CASSLGRDRGETQYF

v_call: TRBV29-1
j_call: TRBJ2-1
cdr3_aa: CSAGTGNINEQFF

v_call: TRBV7-3
j_call: TRBJ2-2
cdr3_aa: CASSLEGAAGELFF

v_call: TRBV7-9
j_call: TRBJ2-7
cdr3_aa: CASSLAQGWSYEQYF

v_call: TRBV20-1
j_call: TRBJ2-7
cdr3_aa: CSASSKNEQYF

v_call: TRBV30
j_call: TRBJ1-6
cdr3_aa: CAWSLDPNSPLHF

v_call: TRBV19
j_call: TRBJ1-5
cdr3_aa: CARTLGGVGNQPQHF

v_call: TRBV19
j_call: TRBJ2-5
cdr3_aa: CASSQDREQETQYF

v_call: TRBV6-5
j_call: TRBJ2-7
cdr3_aa: CASSYSRQGVYEQYF

v_call: TRBV24-1
j_call: TRBJ2-1
cdr3_aa: CATGESGRAGNEQFF

v_call: TRBV5-1
j_call: TRBJ2-7
cdr3_aa: CASSSTAGTYEQYF

v_call: TRBV6-5
j_call: TRBJ2-7
cdr3_aa: CASSRGTSGFYEQYF

v_call: TRBV7-8
j_call: TRBJ1-6
cdr3_aa: CASSSNRVSPLHF

v_call: TRBV27
j_call: TRBJ1-3
cdr3_aa: CASSSTYLTGQGTGNTIYF

v_call: TRBV9
j_call: TRBJ2-5
cdr3_aa: CASTPTSRQGETQYF

v_call: TRBV7-9
j_call: TRBJ1-2
cdr3_aa: CASSLNGQGAVGYTF

v_call: TRBV19
j_call: TRBJ2-1
cdr3_aa: CASSIAQLAGAFLSYNEQFF